The 8 T cell receptor beta chains given below trace back to one sample, sequenced in a study of early T cells in non-severe SARS-CoV-2 infection (dated by TCRdb to the early 2020s). Library preparation employed 5' RACE. These reads were obtained on a NextSeq 500. The public reads were reprocessed in TCRdb via fastp at Q25 and MiXCR, keeping in-frame beta chains. Every entry covers one CDR3 protein and lists the most common genes and DNA from its rows. The sample has roughly 75,000 distinct CDR3 sequences on record, 8.5% to 10% of them singletons. About 5.3% of the sample is taken by the ten largest. Material: whole blood. The receptors derive from an adult who was a healthcare worker with PCR-confirmed SARS-CoV-2 infection or an uninfected control (not recorded which).

V usage is TRBV5-1 and J usage is TRBJ2-1; D gene unclear. V was shortened by 0 bases and J by 0 bases, with 13 bases between the two germline ends. This CDR3 is built from 17 residues. Germline lookup yields CDR1 SGHRS and CDR2 YFSETQ. The CDR3 loop is CASSLVGVRSSYNEQFF. The CDR3 region has the DNA TGCGCCAGCAGCTTGGTTGGGGTCCGGAGCTCCTACAATGAGCAGTTCTTC.

This clonotype has just a few counts. The V gene is TRBV4-1, the J gene TRBJ1-5; no firm D call. V was pared by 0 bases and J by 3 bases, with 3 bases between. Germline V gene sequence: CDR1 MGHRA, CDR2 YSYEKL. This CDR3 comprises 13 residues. CDR3: CASSQDVNQPQHF. As DNA, the CDR3 is TGCGCCAGCAGCCAAGACGTCAATCAGCCCCAGCATTTT.

This clonotype was observed at least ten times. This chain connects TRBV24-1 to TRBJ2-1, with 13 bases aligning to TRBD2. Losses at the gene ends were 4 bases for V and 3 bases for J; bases not matched to a gene: 5. The germline CDR1 and CDR2 sequences are KGHDR and SFDVKD. This CDR3 comprises 17 residues. CDR3 protein: CATSDRTSGSNYNEQFF. For the CDR3, the DNA is TGTGCCACCAGTGACAGGACTAGCGGGAGCAACTACAATGAGCAGTTCTTC.

V is TRBV10-2 and J is TRBJ1-1, with unresolved D. Germline CDR1 WSHSY, CDR2 SAAADI. This CDR3 contains 13 residues. The V end was cut by 3 bases, the J end by 1 base, with 6 bases between. The CDR3 spells CASSDVGNTEAFF. The CDR3 coding sequence is TGCGCCAGCAGTGATGTGGGGAACACTGAAGCTTTCTTT.

This clonotype was seen only a few times. This rearrangement joins TRBV10-1 to TRBJ2-5; no firm D call. The germline CDR1 and CDR2 sequences are WNHNN and SYGVQD (reference sequence). The V and J ends lost 2 bases and 6 bases respectively, with 10 bases between them. This CDR3 spans 13 amino acids. CDR3 bases: TGCGCCAGCAGTGAGACCTTAGTGAAGACCCAGTACTTC. This encodes CASSETLVKTQYF.

Ten or more counts support this clonotype. The chain carries TRBV3-1 and TRBJ2-1; 8 bases agree with TRBD1. CDR3 length: 15 amino acids. Trimming at V came to 1 base and at J to 3 bases, leaving 2 bases not matched to a gene. Germline V gene lookup returns CDR1 LGHDT and CDR2 YNNKEL (reference sequence). CDR3 in DNA: TGTGCCAGCAGCCAAGGGACAGGGAGCTACAATGAGCAGTTCTTC. This translates into CASSQGTGSYNEQFF.

The table lists this clonotype with many counts. This sequence joins TRBV6-2 or TRBV6-3 and TRBJ2-5, with TRBD2 matching over 7 bases. The germline gives CDR1 MNHEY, CDR2 SVGEGT. The V segment lost 4 bases and the J segment 5 bases; nucleotides outside the gene matches: 16. The CDR3 covers 17 residues. CDR3 loop: CASSFLRGSGNDETQYF. The CDR3 nucleotides are TGTGCCAGCAGTTTTCTCCGGGGGAGCGGGAACGACGAGACCCAGTACTTC.

The chain uses TRBV6-1 and TRBJ2-7; D is uncertain. Looked up from germline, CDR1 is MNHNS and CDR2 is SASEGT. Trimming removed 2 bases at V and 4 bases at J, with 12 bases between. The length of the CDR3 is 14 residues. DNA of the CDR3: TGTGCCAGCAGTGAAAACGCCGAACTTTACGAGCAGTACTTC. This gives the protein CASSENAELYEQYF.